A single T cell receptor (beta chain) is shown here with its context. The antigen it recognizes is unknown. Qualities for individual bases were not recorded, and no much larger clone is one base off. The TCR beta CDR3 regions were amplified from the RNA transcripts. The TCR CDR3 was subjected to a first round of RT-PCR using the HTBI primer set and the Qiagen OneStep RT-PCR kit. A second multiplex PCR round built the libraries, followed by size selection and purification. The libraries were sequenced on an Illumina HiSeq2000 using paired-end 100 bp reads. In the source study's methods: Raw data were processed with SOAPnuke, discarding reads with adapters, uncalled bases, mean Phred below 15, or no exact constant-primer or identifier match. High-quality paired reads were merged with COPE v1.2.5, and unique nucleotide sequences were defined as clonotypes. Clonotypes were aligned to IMGT TRBV, TRBD and TRBJ reference segments using MiTCR v1.1. The analysis included only V-J combinations with a frequency above 0.0001, which together covered roughly 99% of the repertoires. The TCS score was defined as F50 (clonal expansion) divided by E x V (chaos), with BLOSUM62-based TCRdist calculated between CDR3 peptides within each V-J. Welch's t-statistics and random forest reduced approximately 520 V-J features to under 15, which were used in a naive Bayes classifier (R e1071). TCRdb reprocessing: public reads trimmed at Q25 with fastp, clones called with MiXCR, in-frame beta chains kept. Every CDR3 protein is listed once, alongside the most common genes and DNA of its rows. It is TCRdb's table, rather than the study itself, that gives the V and J calls and clone size. Present in this sample are roughly 660,000 distinct CDR3 sequences, approximately 15% of which were seen just once. The leading ten clones occupy 15% of the sample.

The entry originates in a study of T cells in Graves' hyperthyroidism and ophthalmopathy (dated by TCRdb to the late 2010s). With regard to the full study: Peripheral blood was collected at initial diagnosis, before any treatment. To identify distinguishing TCR V-J signatures, a discovery cohort of roughly 100 patients was used, comprising 40 to 45 with Graves' ophthalmopathy and around 57 with stable Graves' hyperthyroidism. Prospective prediction of ophthalmopathy was tested in an independent validation cohort of fewer than 20 hyperthyroidism patients and some 17 patients who later progressed to ophthalmopathy. For training and testing, the approximately 92 patients in the discovery cohort were randomly divided in a 7:3 ratio. In addition, the study compared T-cell repertoires in thyroid tissue and in blood from roughly six Graves' hyperthyroidism patients. After blood sampling, hyperthyroidism patients were treated with methimazole at a starting dose of 30 mg daily, and ophthalmopathy patients were treated with high-dose intravenous methylprednisolone. The paper reports TCR Vbeta CDR3 sequencing of more than 120 peripheral blood samples: 43 ophthalmopathy, about 75 hyperthyroidism and approximately 17 progressor patients.

The germline V gene provides CDR1 MNHNS and CDR2 SASEGT. V is shortened by 6 bases, J by 0 bases, and the region joining them spans 9 bases. The cysteine opens and the phenylalanine closes a CDR3 of 14 amino acids. Of the read, only the CDR3 DNA is kept; its 42 bases are in frame from base 1. A patient counted as having stable Graves' hyperthyroidism if no progression to ophthalmopathy occurred over 18 months of follow-up. The hyperthyroidism patients were between 18 and 65 years old and newly diagnosed, with a disease duration of less than 2 months. Patients with uncontrolled infections, other autoimmune diseases, pregnancy or lactation were excluded. Diagnoses were based on clinical symptoms, serum thyroxine and TRAb, thyroid ultrasound and orbital computed tomography. Ficoll-Paque density gradient centrifugation was used to isolate PBMCs from about 10 ml of fresh peripheral blood. Trizol reagent was used to extract total RNA, and RNA quality was then checked on an Agilent 2100 Bioanalyzer.

Results the study describes overall, beyond this receptor: In validation, the model predicted progression to ophthalmopathy with approximately 71% sensitivity and 72% to 85% specificity, a median of about 6 months before onset. Most expanded thyroid clonotypes (frequency above 0.001) were also detected in blood, suggesting blood repertoires may reflect thyroid immune responses. Ophthalmopathy was separated from stable hyperthyroidism by a 13 V-J signature model, with 85% to 90% sensitivity and 81% to 83% specificity obtained in cross-validation and 80%/75% obtained in testing. No statistical method was used to fix the sample size in advance, and group allocation was not hidden from the investigators.

This receptor was taken from a man aged 50-60 years with Graves' hyperthyroidism. The rearrangement combines TRBV6-1 with TRBJ1-5; too little of a D gene remains to name it. Sequenced material: blood. The DNA reads as follows: TGTGCCAGCAGGAGGGAGTATAGCAATCAGCCCCAGCATTTT. It translates as CASRREYSNQPQHF.